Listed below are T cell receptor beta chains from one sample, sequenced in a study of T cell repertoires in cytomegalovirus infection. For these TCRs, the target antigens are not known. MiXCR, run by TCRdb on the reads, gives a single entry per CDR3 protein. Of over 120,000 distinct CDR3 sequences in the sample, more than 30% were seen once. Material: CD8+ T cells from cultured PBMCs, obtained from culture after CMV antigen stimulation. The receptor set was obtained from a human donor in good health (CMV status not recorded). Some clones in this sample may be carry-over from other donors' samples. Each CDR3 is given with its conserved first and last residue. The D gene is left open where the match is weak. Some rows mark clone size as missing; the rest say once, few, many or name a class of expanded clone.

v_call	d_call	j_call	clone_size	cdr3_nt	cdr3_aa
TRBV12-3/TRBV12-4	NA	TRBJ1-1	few	TGTGCCAGCAGTTTGTCCGACACAGGGAACACTGAAGCTTTCTTT	CASSLSDTGNTEAFF
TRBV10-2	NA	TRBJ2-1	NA	TGCGCCAGCAGTGAGGGGGACGCTTCCTACAATGAGCAGTTCTTC	CASSEGDASYNEQFF
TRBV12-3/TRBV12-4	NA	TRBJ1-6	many	TGTGCCAGCAGTTTAGACCTTAGGAGTTCACCCCTCCACTTT	CASSLDLRSSPLHF
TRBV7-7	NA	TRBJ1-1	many	TGTGCCAGCAGCTTATTAGCCAACACTGAAGCTTTCTTT	CASSLLANTEAFF
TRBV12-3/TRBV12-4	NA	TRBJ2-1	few	TGTGCCAGCAGCCCGATTGGGGAGATCTCCTACAATGAGCAGTTCTTC	CASSPIGEISYNEQFF
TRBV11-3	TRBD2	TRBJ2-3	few	TGTGCCAGCAGTTTTACTAGCGGGGGCGCAGATACGCAGTATTTT	CASSFTSGGADTQYF
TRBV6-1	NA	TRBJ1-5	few	TGTGCCAGCAGTTGGGGCAATCAGCCCCAGCATTTT	CASSWGNQPQHF
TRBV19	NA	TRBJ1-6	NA	TGTGCCAGTAGTATTCTTGTTGATTCACCCCTCCACTTT	CASSILVDSPLHF
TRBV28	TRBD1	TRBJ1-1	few	TGTGCCAGCAACCACAGGGGGCAGGGCACTGAAGCTTTCTTT	CASNHRGQGTEAFF
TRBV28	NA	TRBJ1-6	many	TGTGCCAGCAGTTTCTCTGACACTAATTCACCCCTCCACTTT	CASSFSDTNSPLHF
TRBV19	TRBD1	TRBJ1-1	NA	TGTGCCAGTCGCTGGGCAGGGGGCGCCCCGGAAGCTTTCTTT	CASRWAGGAPEAFF
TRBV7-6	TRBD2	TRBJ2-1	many	TGTGCCAGCAGCTTAGTAGGACGACTAGCGGGGGGCTCCTACAATGAGCAGTTCTTC	CASSLVGRLAGGSYNEQFF
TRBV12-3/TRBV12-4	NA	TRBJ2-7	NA	TGTGCCAGCAGTTTAGGGTCCGTAGAGCAGTACTTC	CASSLGSVEQYF
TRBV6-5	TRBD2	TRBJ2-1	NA	TGTGCCAGCAGTTACCGAGCGGGGGGCCAGAGCTCCTACAATGAGCAGTTCTTC	CASSYRAGGQSSYNEQFF
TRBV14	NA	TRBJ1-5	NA	TGTGCCAGCAAAGTCCACAATCAGCCCCAGCATTTT	CASKVHNQPQHF
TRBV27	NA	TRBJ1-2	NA	TGTGCCAGCAGTTTATCGCCGGGGGCGGTTGGCTACACCTTC	CASSLSPGAVGYTF
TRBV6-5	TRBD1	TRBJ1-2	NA	TGTGCCAGCAGTTACCCCGGACAGGGAGACGATGGCTACACCTTC	CASSYPGQGDDGYTF
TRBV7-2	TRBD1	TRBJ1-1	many	TGTGCCAGCAGCTTACCCCGCGGTGGGACAGGGAACACTGAAGCTTTCTTT	CASSLPRGGTGNTEAFF
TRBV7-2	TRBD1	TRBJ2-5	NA	TGTGCCAGCAGCTTTCCCGGGACAGGGGACCAAGAGACCCAGTACTTC	CASSFPGTGDQETQYF
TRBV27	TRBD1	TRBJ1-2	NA	TGTGCCAGCAGCCCCGGGACAGCCAGTTATGGCTACACCTTC	CASSPGTASYGYTF
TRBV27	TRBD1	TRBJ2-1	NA	TGTGCCAGCAGTCCGGGACAGATCAATGAGCAGTTCTTC	CASSPGQINEQFF
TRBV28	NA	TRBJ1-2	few	TGTGCCAGTCACCTCGGGGGCTATGGCTACACCTTC	CASHLGGYGYTF
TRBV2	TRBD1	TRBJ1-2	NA	TGTGCCAGCAGTGAAGAGGGACAGAGCTATGGCTACACCTTC	CASSEEGQSYGYTF
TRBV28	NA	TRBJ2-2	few	TGTGCCAGCAGTTTATACCTAAGCGTGGACCGTACTCTCACCGGGGAGCTGTTTTTT	CASSLYLSVDRTLTGELFF
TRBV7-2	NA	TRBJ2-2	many	TGTGCCAGCAGCTTAGTCTCCTCCGAGCTGTTTTTT	CASSLVSSELFF
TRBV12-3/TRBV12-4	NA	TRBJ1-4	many	TGTGCCAGCAGTCCCCGGGGGGAAAAACTGTTTTTT	CASSPRGEKLFF
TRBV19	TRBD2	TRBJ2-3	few	TGTGCCAGTAGTATAGTGGCCGCTAGCGGGGTGACAGATACGCAGTATTTT	CASSIVAASGVTDTQYF
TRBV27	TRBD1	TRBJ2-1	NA	TGTGCCAGCAGTAGGGGGCAGGGGATATACAATGAGCAGTTCTTC	CASSRGQGIYNEQFF
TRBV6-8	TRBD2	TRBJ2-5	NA	TGTGCCAGCAGTTACGTTGCGGGGGGGCCCGAGACCCAGTACTTC	CASSYVAGGPETQYF
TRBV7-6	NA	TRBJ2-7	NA	TGTGCCAGCAGCTCCCTCAGCAGTACCTACGAGCAGTACTTC	CASSSLSSTYEQYF
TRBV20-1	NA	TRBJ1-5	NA	NA	CSAQFGPGEVQPQHF
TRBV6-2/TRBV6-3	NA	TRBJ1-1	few	TGTGCCAGCAGTTTGGCCCCGTCCCGGCGACAGGCGGATGTGGATACGAACACTGAAGCTTTCTTT	CASSLAPSRRQADVDTNTEAFF
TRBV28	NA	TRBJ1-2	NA	TGTGCCAGCAATGAGGGGTACTATGGCTACACCTTC	CASNEGYYGYTF
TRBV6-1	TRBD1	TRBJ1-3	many	TGTGCCAGCAGCCAGGGACAGGGGGTGTTTGGAAACACCATATATTTT	CASSQGQGVFGNTIYF
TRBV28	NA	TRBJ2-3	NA	TGTGCCAGCAGTTTAGAGGCTTCCAGGACAGATACGCAGTATTTT	CASSLEASRTDTQYF
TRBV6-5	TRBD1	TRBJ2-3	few	TGTGCCAGCAGTTCTGGGGACAGCGACACAGATACGCAGTATTTT	CASSSGDSDTDTQYF
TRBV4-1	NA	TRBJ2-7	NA	TGCGCCAGCAGCCAAGATGGGAACAGGGGAGGCTTCATTTCCTACGAGCAGTACTTC	CASSQDGNRGGFISYEQYF
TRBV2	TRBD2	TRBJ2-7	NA	TGTGCCAGCAGGGGGGAAGTCGGGGGGTCCTCCTACGAGCAGTACTTC	CASRGEVGGSSYEQYF
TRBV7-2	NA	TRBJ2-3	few	TGTGCCAGCAGCTTATACCCCCGCCCGACAGATACGCAGTATTTT	CASSLYPRPTDTQYF
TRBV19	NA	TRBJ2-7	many	TGTGCCAGTAGTATGGCTCGAGGAAACCCGATGGACGAGCAGTACTTC	CASSMARGNPMDEQYF
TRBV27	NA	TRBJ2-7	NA	TGTGCCAGCAGTCCCCTGAGCCGGGGGCCCTACGAGCAGTACTTC	CASSPLSRGPYEQYF
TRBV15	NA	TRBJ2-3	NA	TGTGCCACCAGCAGAGAGACTAGCACAGATACGCAGTATTTT	CATSRETSTDTQYF
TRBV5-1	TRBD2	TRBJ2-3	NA	TGCGCCAGCGCCTCCGGGGACTACACAGATACGCAGTATTTT	CASASGDYTDTQYF
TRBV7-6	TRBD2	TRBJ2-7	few	TGTGCCAGCAGCTGGACTAGCGGCGGCGAGCAGTACTTC	CASSWTSGGEQYF
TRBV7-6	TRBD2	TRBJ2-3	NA	TGTGCCAGCAGCTTAGTAGGCGGGGGGAGGACAGATACGCAGTATTTT	CASSLVGGGRTDTQYF
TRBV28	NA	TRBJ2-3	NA	TGTGCCAGCAGTTTCTCTCCTAGCACAGATACGCAGTATTTT	CASSFSPSTDTQYF
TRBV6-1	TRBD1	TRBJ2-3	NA	TGTGCCAGCAGAGAAGGGGGCGCAGATACGCAGTATTTT	CASREGGADTQYF
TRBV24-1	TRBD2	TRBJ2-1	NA	TGTGCCACCAGTGACCACGGACTAGCGGGGGACTACAATGAGCAGTTCTTC	CATSDHGLAGDYNEQFF
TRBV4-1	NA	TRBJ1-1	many	TGCGCCAGCAGCCAAGATCGGGGGAACACTGAAGCTTTCTTT	CASSQDRGNTEAFF
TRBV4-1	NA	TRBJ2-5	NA	TGCGCCAGCAGCCAAGTCGAAGCCCAAGAGACCCAGTACTTC	CASSQVEAQETQYF
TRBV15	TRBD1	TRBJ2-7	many	TGTGCCACCAGCAGAGATAGGACAGGAAGGTACGAGCAGTACTTC	CATSRDRTGRYEQYF
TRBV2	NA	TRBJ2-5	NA	TGTGCCAGCAGTCCCTGGCCAGGGCGGGCCCAGTACTTC	CASSPWPGRAQYF
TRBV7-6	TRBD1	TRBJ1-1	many	TGTGCCAGCAGCGCCGGACAGGGTACGAACACTGAAGCTTTCTTT	CASSAGQGTNTEAFF
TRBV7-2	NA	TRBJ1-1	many	TGTGCCAGCAGCTTATATTGGACGGAGAACACTGAAGCTTTCTTT	CASSLYWTENTEAFF
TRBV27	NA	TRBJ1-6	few	TGTGCCAGCAGTTTATTGTATTCGGGTCCGACCGATAATTCACCCCTCCACTTT	CASSLLYSGPTDNSPLHF
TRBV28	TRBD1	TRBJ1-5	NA	TGTGCCAGCAGTTTATTCCAGGGGGATCAGCCCCAGCATTTT	CASSLFQGDQPQHF
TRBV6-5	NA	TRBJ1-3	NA	TGTGCCAGCAGGTCCGGGACGGAGCGAGGAAACACCATATATTTT	CASRSGTERGNTIYF
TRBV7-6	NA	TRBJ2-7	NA	TGTGCCAGCAGTCTGGGGCGGAACTCCTACGAGCAGTACTTC	CASSLGRNSYEQYF
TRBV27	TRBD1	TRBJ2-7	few	TGTGCCAGCAGTTTACAGGGGGTCCACGAGCAGTACTTC	CASSLQGVHEQYF